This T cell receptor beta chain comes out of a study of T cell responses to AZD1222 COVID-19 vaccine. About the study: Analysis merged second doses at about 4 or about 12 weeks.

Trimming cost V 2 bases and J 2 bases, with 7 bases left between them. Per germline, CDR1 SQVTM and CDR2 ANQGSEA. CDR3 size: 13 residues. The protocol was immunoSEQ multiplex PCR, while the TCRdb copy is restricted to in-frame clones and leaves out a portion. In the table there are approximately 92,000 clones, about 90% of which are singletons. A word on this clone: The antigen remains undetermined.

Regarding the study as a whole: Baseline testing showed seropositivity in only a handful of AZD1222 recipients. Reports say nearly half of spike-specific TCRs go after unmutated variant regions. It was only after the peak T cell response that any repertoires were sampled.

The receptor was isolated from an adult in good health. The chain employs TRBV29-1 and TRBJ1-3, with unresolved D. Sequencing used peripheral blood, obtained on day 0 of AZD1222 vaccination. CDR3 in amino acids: CSVEKGTGNTIYF. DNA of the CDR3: TGCAGCGTTGAAAAGGGCACTGGAAACACCATATATTTT. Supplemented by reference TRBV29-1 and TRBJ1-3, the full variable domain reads SAVISQKPSRDICQRGTSLTIQCQVDSQVTMMFWYRQQPGQSLTLIATANQGSEATYESGFVIDKFPISRPNLTFSTLTVSNMSPEDSSIYLCSVEKGTGNTIYFGEGSWLTVV.